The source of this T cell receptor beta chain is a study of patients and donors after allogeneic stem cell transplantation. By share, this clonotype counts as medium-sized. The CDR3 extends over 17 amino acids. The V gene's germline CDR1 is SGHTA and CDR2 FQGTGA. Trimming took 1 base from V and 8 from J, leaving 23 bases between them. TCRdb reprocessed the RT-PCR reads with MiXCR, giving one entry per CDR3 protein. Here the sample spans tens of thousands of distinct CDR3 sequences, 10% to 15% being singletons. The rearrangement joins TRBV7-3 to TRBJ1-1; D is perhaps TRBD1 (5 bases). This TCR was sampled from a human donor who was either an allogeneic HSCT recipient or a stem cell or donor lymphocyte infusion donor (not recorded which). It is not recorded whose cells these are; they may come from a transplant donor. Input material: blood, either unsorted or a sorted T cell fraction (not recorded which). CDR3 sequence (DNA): TGTGCCAGCAGCTTAAACAGCTCGGCGGGACGAACAAGAGAAGCTTTCTTT. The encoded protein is CASSLNSSAGRTREAFF.